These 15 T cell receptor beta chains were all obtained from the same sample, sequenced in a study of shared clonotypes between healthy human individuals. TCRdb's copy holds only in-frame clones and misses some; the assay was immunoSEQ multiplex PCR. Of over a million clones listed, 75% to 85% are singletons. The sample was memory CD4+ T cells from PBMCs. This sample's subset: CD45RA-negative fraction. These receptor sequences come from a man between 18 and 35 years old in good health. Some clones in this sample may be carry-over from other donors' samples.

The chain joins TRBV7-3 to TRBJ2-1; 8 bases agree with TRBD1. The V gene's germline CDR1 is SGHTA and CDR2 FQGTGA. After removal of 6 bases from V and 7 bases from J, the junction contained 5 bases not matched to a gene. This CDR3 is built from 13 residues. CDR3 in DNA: TGTGCCAGCAGTCGGACAGGGCAAAATGAGCAGTTCTTC. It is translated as CASSRTGQNEQFF.

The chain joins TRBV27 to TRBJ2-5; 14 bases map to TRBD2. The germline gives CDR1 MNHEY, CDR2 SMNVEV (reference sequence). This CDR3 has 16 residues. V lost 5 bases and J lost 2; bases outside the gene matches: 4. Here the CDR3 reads CASSPGLAGGQETQYF. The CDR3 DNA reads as TGTGCCAGCAGTCCAGGACTAGCGGGAGGTCAAGAGACCCAGTACTTC.

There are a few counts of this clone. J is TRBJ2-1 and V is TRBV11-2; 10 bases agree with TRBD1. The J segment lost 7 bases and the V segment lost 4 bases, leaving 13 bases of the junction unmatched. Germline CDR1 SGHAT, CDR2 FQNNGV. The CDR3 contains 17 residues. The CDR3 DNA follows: TGTGCCAGCAGCTCGGATCGGGACAGGGGTAGCGAGAATGAGCAGTTCTTC. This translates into CASSSDRDRGSENEQFF.

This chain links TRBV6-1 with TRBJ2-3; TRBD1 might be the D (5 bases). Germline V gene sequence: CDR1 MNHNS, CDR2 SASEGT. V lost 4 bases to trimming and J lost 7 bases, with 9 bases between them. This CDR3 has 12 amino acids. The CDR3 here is CASSVDSYTQYF. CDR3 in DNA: TGTGCCAGCAGTGTCGACAGCTATACGCAGTATTTT.

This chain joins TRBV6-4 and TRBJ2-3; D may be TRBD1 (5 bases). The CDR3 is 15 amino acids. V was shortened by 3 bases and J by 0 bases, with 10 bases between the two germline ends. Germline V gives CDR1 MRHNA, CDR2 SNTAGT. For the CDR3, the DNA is TGTGCCAGCAGTGAAACAGGTCTGAGCACAGATACGCAGTATTTT. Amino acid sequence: CASSETGLSTDTQYF.

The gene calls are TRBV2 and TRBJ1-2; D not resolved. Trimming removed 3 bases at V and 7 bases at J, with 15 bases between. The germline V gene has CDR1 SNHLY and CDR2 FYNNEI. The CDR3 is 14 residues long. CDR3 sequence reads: CASSERQAESGYTF. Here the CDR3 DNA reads TGTGCCAGCAGTGAGAGGCAGGCGGAGTCTGGCTACACCTTC.

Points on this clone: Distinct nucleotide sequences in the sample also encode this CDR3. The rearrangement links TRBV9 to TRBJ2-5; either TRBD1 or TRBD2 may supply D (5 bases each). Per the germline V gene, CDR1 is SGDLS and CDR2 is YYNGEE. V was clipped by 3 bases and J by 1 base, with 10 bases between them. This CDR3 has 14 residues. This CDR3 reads CASSAGDGQETQYF. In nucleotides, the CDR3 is TGTGCCAGCAGCGCCGGGGACGGCCAAGAGACCCAGTACTTC.

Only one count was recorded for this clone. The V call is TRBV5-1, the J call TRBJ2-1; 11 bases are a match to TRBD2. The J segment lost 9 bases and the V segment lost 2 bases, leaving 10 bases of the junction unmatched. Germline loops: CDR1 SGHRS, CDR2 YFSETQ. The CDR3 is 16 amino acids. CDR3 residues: CASSLIAGGPSVEQFF. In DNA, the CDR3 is TGCGCCAGCAGCTTAATAGCGGGAGGGCCCTCGGTTGAGCAGTTCTTC.

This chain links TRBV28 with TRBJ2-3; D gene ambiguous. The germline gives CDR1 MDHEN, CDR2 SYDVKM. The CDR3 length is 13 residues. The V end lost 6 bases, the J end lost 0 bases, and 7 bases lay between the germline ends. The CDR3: CASSMDSTDTQYF. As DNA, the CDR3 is TGTGCCAGCAGCATGGACAGCACAGATACGCAGTATTTT.

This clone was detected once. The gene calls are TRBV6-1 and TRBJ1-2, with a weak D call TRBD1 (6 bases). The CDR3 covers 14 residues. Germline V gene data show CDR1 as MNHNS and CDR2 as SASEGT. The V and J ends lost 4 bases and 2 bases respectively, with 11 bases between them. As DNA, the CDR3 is TGTGCCAGCAGTGCCTCGGGGGCCAACTATGGCTACACCTTC. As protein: CASSASGANYGYTF.

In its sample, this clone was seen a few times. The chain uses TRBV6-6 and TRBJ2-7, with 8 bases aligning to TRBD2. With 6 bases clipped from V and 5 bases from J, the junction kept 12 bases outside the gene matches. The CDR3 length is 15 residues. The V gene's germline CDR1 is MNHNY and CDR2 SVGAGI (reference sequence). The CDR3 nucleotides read TGTGCCAGCAGACCCCAGCGGGGGCTTCCAGACGAGCAGTACTTC. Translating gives CASRPQRGLPDEQYF.

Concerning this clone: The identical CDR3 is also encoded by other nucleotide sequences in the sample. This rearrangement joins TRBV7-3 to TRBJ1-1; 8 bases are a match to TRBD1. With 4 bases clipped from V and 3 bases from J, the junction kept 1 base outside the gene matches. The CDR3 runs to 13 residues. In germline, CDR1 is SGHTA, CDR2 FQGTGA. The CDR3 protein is CASSSQGDTEAFF. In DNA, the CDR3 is TGTGCCAGCAGCTCACAGGGGGACACTGAAGCTTTCTTT.

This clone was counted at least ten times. The CDR3 sequence is CASSLGQGLNSPLHF. In nucleotides, the CDR3 is TGCGCCAGCAGCTTGGGACAGGGGTTGAATTCACCCCTCCACTTT. The rearrangement joins TRBV5-1 to TRBJ1-6, with 8 nucleotides matching TRBD1. Losses at the gene ends were 0 bases for V and 7 bases for J; bases not matched to a gene: 3. CDR1 is SGHRS and CDR2 is YFSETQ in the germline V gene. This CDR3 region has 15 residues.

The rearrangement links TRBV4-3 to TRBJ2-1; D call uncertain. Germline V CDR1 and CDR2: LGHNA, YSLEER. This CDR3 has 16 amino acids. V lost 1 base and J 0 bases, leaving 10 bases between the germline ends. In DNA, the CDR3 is TGCGCCAGCAGCCAAGCTCCTCCTAGCTCCTACAATGAGCAGTTCTTC. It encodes CASSQAPPSSYNEQFF.

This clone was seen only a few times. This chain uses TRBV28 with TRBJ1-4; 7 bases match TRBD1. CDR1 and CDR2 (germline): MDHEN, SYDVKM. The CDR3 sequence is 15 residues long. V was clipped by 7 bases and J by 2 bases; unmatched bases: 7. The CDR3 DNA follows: TGTGCCAGCACCCCTCTCAGGGGGACTAATGAAAAACTGTTTTTT. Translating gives CASTPLRGTNEKLFF.